The 4 T cell receptor beta chains below all came from one sample that was sequenced in a study of OX40 agonist ivuxolimab in advanced cancers. Some clones are missing from TCRdb's copy, which holds only in-frame ones; the method was immunoSEQ multiplex PCR. The table lists roughly 46,000 clones, roughly 84% of them singletons. This specimen consisted of CD4+ or CD8+ T cells sorted from blood, obtained in a trial of the OX40 agonist ivuxolimab. The receptor source for this set is an adult with an advanced solid tumor such as melanoma, head and neck, liver or kidney cancer.

The chain has TRBV15 and TRBJ1-1; D unresolved. The CDR3 has 13 residues. The V end was cut by 2 bases, the J end by 2 bases, with 6 bases between. From germline, CDR1 is LNHNV and CDR2 YYDKDF (reference sequence). DNA for the CDR3: TGTGCCACCAGCAGATATGGCAACACTGAAGCTTTCTTT. This translates into CATSRYGNTEAFF.

The V gene is TRBV19, the J gene TRBJ1-3; D is unresolved. The CDR3 extends over 14 amino acids. V lost 6 bases, J lost 0 bases, and 9 bases lay in between. Germline assignment: CDR1 LNHDA and CDR2 SQIVND (reference sequence). The CDR3 loop reads CASSGSFSGNTIYF. CDR3 bases: TGTGCCAGTAGCGGATCTTTCTCTGGAAACACCATATATTTT.

The chain joins TRBV19 to TRBJ1-1; D call uncertain. With 3 bases removed from V and 11 bases from J, the gap between germline ends came to 13 bases. The CDR3 loop spans 12 amino acids. Looked up from germline, CDR1 is LNHDA and CDR2 is SQIVND (reference sequence). The CDR3 DNA reads TGTGCCAGTAGTATCGCGCCCGCCGGGGCTTTCTTT. It encodes CASSIAPAGAFF.

Turning to this clone: Sequence at one end of the junction differs from germline and may be a read error. This chain links TRBV27 with TRBJ2-2, with 10 bases fitting TRBD1. CDR3 size: 17 residues. Per germline, CDR1 MNHEY and CDR2 SMNVEV (reference sequence). The CDR3 region is CASSISSGTGVAGELFF. DNA for the CDR3: TGTGCCAGCAGTATATCTTCCGGGACAGGGGTCGCCGGGGAGCTGTTTTTT.